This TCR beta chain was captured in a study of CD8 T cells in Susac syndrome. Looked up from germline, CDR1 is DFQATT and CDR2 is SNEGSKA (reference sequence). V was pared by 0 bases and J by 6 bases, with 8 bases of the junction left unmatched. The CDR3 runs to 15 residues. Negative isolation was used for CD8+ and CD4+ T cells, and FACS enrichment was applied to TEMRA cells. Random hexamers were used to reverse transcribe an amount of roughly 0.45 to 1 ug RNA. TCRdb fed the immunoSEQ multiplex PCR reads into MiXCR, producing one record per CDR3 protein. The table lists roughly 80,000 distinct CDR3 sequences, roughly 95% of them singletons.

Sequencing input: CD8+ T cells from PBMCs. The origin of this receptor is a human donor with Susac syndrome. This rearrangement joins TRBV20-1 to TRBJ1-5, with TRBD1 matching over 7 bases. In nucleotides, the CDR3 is TGCAGTGCTAGAGATAAGGGGCAGGGGGGTCAGCCCCAGCATTTT. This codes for CSARDKGQGGQPQHF.